This T cell receptor (beta chain) was identified during a study of cytomegalovirus exposure and HLA in healthy donors. Study summary: The use of the same platform for the 130 or so validation repertoires and the roughly 630 first-cohort repertoires was reported by a later analysis. Regarding the study as a whole: Overall, around 150 TCR beta chains were annotated as cytomegalovirus-associated.

TCRdb keeps only in-frame clones here, not all; method: immunoSEQ multiplex PCR. The repertoire holds some 140,000 clones, with 84% as singletons. Concerning this clone: The antigen remains unidentified.

This CDR3 contains 17 residues. After removal of 5 bases from V and 3 bases from J, the junction contained 9 bases not matched to a gene. Germline V gene data show CDR1 as SGHNT and CDR2 as YENEEA. The source material was PBMCs. The gene calls are TRBV11-3 and TRBJ2-2; 10 bases are shared with TRBD1. The origin of this receptor is a woman aged 30 to 39 in good health and CMV-seronegative. The CDR3 bases are TGTGCCAGCAGCCTAAGATTCGGGACAGGGGACACCGGGGAGCTGTTTTTT. Amino acid sequence: CASSLRFGTGDTGELFF. The complete variable domain, with remaining parts taken from reference TRBV11-3 and TRBJ2-2, reads EAGVVQSPRYKIIEKKQPVAFWCNPISGHNTLYWYLQNLGQGPELLIRYENEEAVDDSQLPKDRFSAERLKGVDSTLKIQPAELGDSAVYLCASSLRFGTGDTGELFFGEGSRLTVL.